Below, 13 T cell receptor beta chains from the same sample are listed, as sequenced in a study of blood T cell repertoires in COVID-19. This table comes from immunoSEQ multiplex PCR, and its TCRdb copy is limited to in-frame clones, with some not included. The sample includes a few hundred thousand clones, approximately 90% of them seen just once. Sequencing used PBMCs or T cells enriched from blood (not recorded which). These receptors all come from a woman between 18 and 29 years old who had recovered from COVID-19.

The J gene is TRBJ1-2, the V gene TRBV19; TRBD1 matches 7 bases. In germline, CDR1 is LNHDA, CDR2 SQIVND (reference sequence). The CDR3 totals 14 residues. J was trimmed by 7 bases and V by 6 bases; bases with no gene match: 11. The CDR3 here is CASSETGNEAGYTF. The CDR3, as DNA: TGTGCCAGTAGCGAGACAGGGAATGAGGCTGGCTACACCTTC. The whole variable domain, remainder taken from reference TRBV19 and TRBJ1-2, is DGGITQSPKYLFRKEGQNVTLSCEQNLNHDAMYWYRQDPGQGLRLIYYSQIVNDFQKGDIAEGYSVSREKKESFPLTVTSAQKNPTAFYLCASSETGNEAGYTFGSGTRLTVV.

The CDR3 region is CASSLVAGLTNYGYTF. CDR3 bases: TGTGCCAGCAGCTTGGTTGCGGGGCTAACTAACTATGGCTACACCTTC. This chain connects TRBV5-4 to TRBJ1-2, with a weak D call TRBD1 (5 bases). V was pared by 0 bases and J by 0 bases, with 12 bases between. The CDR3 runs 16 residues. Germline V gives CDR1 SGHNT, CDR2 YYREEE (reference sequence).

The chain recombines TRBV15 with TRBJ2-1; D gene ambiguous. This CDR3 comprises 12 residues. CDR1 and CDR2 (germline): LNHNV, YYDKDF (reference sequence). Trimming left V 1 base short and J 8 bases short, with 6 bases between. Here the CDR3 reads CATSRARDEQFF. As DNA, the CDR3 is TGTGCCACCAGCAGAGCCCGCGATGAGCAGTTCTTC.

The chain couples TRBV29-1 to TRBJ2-7; D ambiguous. The CDR3 contains 10 residues. Germline V gene data show CDR1 as SQVTM and CDR2 as ANQGSEA. V lost 5 bases to trimming and J lost 5 bases, with 7 bases between them. CDR3 sequence (DNA): TGCAGCGTTCAGGATCACGAGCAGTACTTC. It translates to CSVQDHEQYF.

As DNA, the CDR3 is TGTGCCAGCAGTGAAGCTGGGGGTGTAACTAGCGGGAGATGGGAGACCCAGTACTTC. Protein product: CASSEAGGVTSGRWETQYF. The chain has TRBV6-1 and TRBJ2-5; TRBD2 agrees at 11 bases. The germline V gene encodes CDR1 MNHNS and CDR2 SASEGT. This CDR3 comprises 19 residues. The junction had 14 bases not matched to a gene; V was cut back by 0 bases and J by 5 bases.

The chain carries TRBV5-1 and TRBJ2-1; possibly TRBD1 for D (5 bases). The V end lost 0 bases, the J end lost 6 bases, and 10 bases lay between the germline ends. CDR3 length equals 14 residues. Germline V gene sequence: CDR1 SGHRS, CDR2 YFSETQ. The CDR3 region is CASSLGRGANEQFF. CDR3 coding DNA: TGCGCCAGCAGCTTGGGAAGGGGTGCCAATGAGCAGTTCTTC.

Ten or more counts support this clone. This chain connects TRBV28 to TRBJ1-1, with 8 nucleotides matching TRBD1. The CDR3 has 15 residues. The germline gives CDR1 MDHEN, CDR2 SYDVKM. V trimming: 7 bases; J trimming: 3 bases; junction bases outside the gene matches: 10. The CDR3 DNA is TGTGCCAGCACTACGACAGGGGCGTTGGACACTGAAGCTTTCTTT. Protein sequence: CASTTTGALDTEAFF. Looking up the rest from reference TRBV28 and TRBJ1-1 gives the full variable domain: DVKVTQSSRYLVKRTGEKVFLECVQDMDHENMFWYRQDPGLGLRLIYFSYDVKMKEKGDIPEGYSVSREKKERFSLILESASTNQTSMYLCASTTTGALDTEAFFGQGTRLTVV.

This clone was observed a single time. This chain links TRBV19 with TRBJ1-3; TRBD1 is a possible D gene (5 bases). The CDR3 has 14 amino acids. Germline V CDR1 and CDR2: LNHDA, SQIVND (reference sequence). The V end lost 7 bases, the J end lost 2 bases, and 12 bases lay between the germline ends. The CDR3 sequence is CASNLGVTGNTIYF. CDR3 DNA: TGTGCCAGTAATCTAGGGGTAACTGGAAACACCATATATTTT.

This clone turned up a few times. The genes are TRBV5-5 and TRBJ1-1; 9 positions match TRBD1. Losses at the gene ends were 5 bases for V and 6 bases for J; bases not matched to a gene: 14. The CDR3 is 16 amino acids. Germline V gives CDR1 SGHKS, CDR2 YYEKEE (reference sequence). The CDR3 is CASRRTGALPGAEAFF. CDR3 DNA: TGTGCCAGCAGGCGGACAGGGGCCCTTCCTGGGGCTGAAGCTTTCTTT.

This clone was counted only a few times. Other DNA sequences in this specimen translate into the identical CDR3. The V call is TRBV5-1, the J call TRBJ2-3, with 10 positions matching TRBD2. This CDR3 has 17 amino acids. J was trimmed by 0 bases and V by 0 bases; bases with no gene match: 4. Looked up from germline, CDR1 is SGHRS and CDR2 is YFSETQ. CDR3 nucleotides: TGCGCCAGCAGCTTGGCGCTAGCGGGGGCTAGCACAGATACGCAGTATTTT. Translation gives CASSLALAGASTDTQYF.

This clone was detected once. V and J are TRBV5-1 and TRBJ2-2; TRBD2 is a possible D gene (5 bases). Germline loops: CDR1 SGHRS, CDR2 YFSETQ. V was shortened by 1 base and J by 4 bases, with 11 bases between the two germline ends. The CDR3 sequence is 15 residues long. CDR3 coding DNA: TGCGCCAGCAGCTTGTCGGGGTACCTCACCGGGGAGCTGTTTTTT. Amino acids: CASSLSGYLTGELFF. The full variable domain, with the rest looked up from reference TRBV5-1 and TRBJ2-2, is KAGVTQTPRYLIKTRGQQVTLSCSPISGHRSVSWYQQTPGQGLQFLFEYFSETQRNKGNFPGRFSGRQFSNSRSEMNVSTLELGDSALYLCASSLSGYLTGELFFGEGSRLTVL.

This clone was seen only a few times. The chain is built from TRBV3-1 (or the pseudogene TRBV3-2) and TRBJ2-5, with 10 bases that match TRBD1. CDR1 is LGHDT and CDR2 is YNNKEL in the germline V gene (reference sequence). The trim removed 6 bases at V and 7 bases at J, leaving 8 bases unmatched. The CDR3 totals 14 residues. CDR3 sequence reads: CASSRDRGQGTQYF. The CDR3 DNA reads as TGTGCCAGCAGTCGAGACAGGGGGCAGGGGACCCAGTACTTC.

The V gene is TRBV24-1, the J gene TRBJ2-3; 12 bases map to TRBD2. The germline gives CDR1 KGHDR, CDR2 SFDVKD. The CDR3 is 18 residues long. V was pared by 5 bases and J by 5 bases, with 13 bases of the junction left unmatched. CDR3: CATSADSLAGGPLDTQYF. As DNA, the CDR3 is TGTGCCACCAGTGCGGACTCCCTAGCGGGAGGGCCTTTAGATACGCAGTATTTT.